A selection of T cell receptor beta chains follows, all from one sample in a study of blood T cell repertoires in COVID-19. Here immunoSEQ multiplex PCR was the method, and the copy in TCRdb shows in-frame clones only, minus some. Among roughly 65,000 clones listed, over 85% were seen once. The source material was peripheral blood. The source of these receptors is a man between 65 and 85 years old with active COVID-19. Each CDR3 is given with its conserved first and last residue. Fields, in order: D gene, clone size, J gene, V gene, CDR3 protein, CDR3 DNA. The D gene is left open where the match is weak. Clone size is not always given. Where it is, it says once, few, many or a class for expanded clones.

NA NA TRBJ1-2 TRBV25-1 CASSELKGMNYGYTF TGTGCCAGCAGTGAATTAAAGGGGATGAACTATGGCTACACCTTC
TRBD2 once TRBJ2-5 TRBV7-6 CASSLVSGVTQETQYF TGTGCCAGCAGCTTAGTCAGCGGGGTAACTCAAGAGACCCAGTACTTC
NA NA TRBJ1-1 TRBV7-8 CASSLGTGLNTEAFF TGTGCCAGCAGCTTAGGAACAGGGCTGAACACTGAAGCTTTCTTT
NA NA TRBJ1-6 TRBV11-3 CASSWGGPENNSPLHF TGTGCCAGCAGCTGGGGGGGACCAGAGAATAATTCACCCCTCCACTTT
NA NA TRBJ2-5 TRBV4-1 CASSQGAPRQVQMMVQYF TGCGCCAGCAGCCAAGGGGCCCCAAGACAGGTACAAATGATGGTCCAGTACTTC
TRBD1 NA TRBJ1-3 TRBV12-5 CASGSPHAGGAGNTIYF TGTGCTAGTGGTTCCCCCCACGCAGGGGGCGCTGGAAACACCATATATTTT
NA NA TRBJ2-5 TRBV27 CASSFRGSQETQYF TGTGCCAGCAGTTTTCGGGGGTCCCAAGAGACCCAGTACTTC
NA NA TRBJ2-2 TRBV3-1/TRBV3-2 CASSQDPGNTGELFF TGTGCCAGCAGCCAAGATCCGGGGAACACCGGGGAGCTGTTTTTT
NA NA TRBJ1-1 TRBV7-3 CASSNTGEAFF TGTGCCAGCAGTAACACGGGGGAAGCTTTCTTT
NA NA TRBJ2-3 TRBV11-2 CASSLVQDTQYF TGTGCCAGCAGCTTAGTACAAGATACGCAGTATTTT
NA once TRBJ2-5 TRBV7-9 CASSLGGREETQYF TGTGCCAGCAGCCTAGGGGGGAGGGAAGAGACCCAGTACTTC
NA NA TRBJ1-2 TRBV6-5 CASSSGGYGYTF TGTGCCAGCAGCTCCGGGGGCTATGGCTACACCTTC
TRBD1 NA TRBJ2-1 TRBV28 CASSSGTGGYEFF TGTGCCAGCAGCTCCGGGACAGGGGGCTACGAGTTCTTC
NA NA TRBJ1-5 TRBV5-6 CASSLKTAPNQPQHF TGTGCCAGCAGCTTGAAAACAGCTCCCAATCAGCCCCAGCATTTT
TRBD2 NA TRBJ2-1 TRBV5-5 CASRVTSGGLYNEQFF TGTGCCAGCAGGGTGACTAGCGGGGGGCTCTACAATGAGCAGTTCTTC
NA NA TRBJ1-3 TRBV19 CASSAGSSGNTIYF TGTGCCAGTAGTGCTGGGAGCTCTGGAAACACCATATATTTT
NA once TRBJ2-5 TRBV2 CASRAGETQYF TGTGCCAGCCGGGCGGGGGAGACCCAGTACTTC